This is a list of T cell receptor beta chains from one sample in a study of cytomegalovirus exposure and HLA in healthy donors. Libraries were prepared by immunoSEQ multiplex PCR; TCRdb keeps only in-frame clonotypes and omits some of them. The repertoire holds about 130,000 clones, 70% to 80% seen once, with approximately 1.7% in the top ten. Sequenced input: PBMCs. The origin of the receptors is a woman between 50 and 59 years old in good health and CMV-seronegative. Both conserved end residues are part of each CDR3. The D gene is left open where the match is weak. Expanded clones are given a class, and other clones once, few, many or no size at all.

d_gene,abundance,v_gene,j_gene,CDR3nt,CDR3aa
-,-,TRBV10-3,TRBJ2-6,TGTGCCATCAGCGAACGGGGGATCTCTGGGGCCAACGTCCTGACTTTC,CAISERGISGANVLTF
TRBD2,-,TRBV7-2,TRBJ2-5,TGTGCCAGCAGCTTAGCTAGCGGGAACGGTGAGACCCAGTACTTC,CASSLASGNGETQYF
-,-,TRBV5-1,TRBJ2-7,TGCGCCAGCAGCCCCTTAGATGGGCGGGGAGCCTACGAGCAGTACTTC,CASSPLDGRGAYEQYF
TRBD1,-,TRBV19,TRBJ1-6,TGTGCCAGTGACACAGGGGGCTCAAGTTCACCCCTCCACTTT,CASDTGGSSSPLHF
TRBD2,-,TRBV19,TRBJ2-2,TGTGCCAGTAGAGTCGGGGGGAGGGCCGGGGAGCTGTTTTTT,CASRVGGRAGELFF
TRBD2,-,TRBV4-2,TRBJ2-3,TGTGCCAGCAGCCAGCCTACTAGCGGGGAGGTTCGAGATACGCAGTATTTT,CASSQPTSGEVRDTQYF
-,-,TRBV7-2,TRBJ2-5,TGTGCCAGCAGCCAAGAGAAGACCCAGTACTTC,CASSQEKTQYF
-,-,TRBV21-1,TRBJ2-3,TGTGCCAGCAGCAAAGTGTGGGGGACAGGGGAATACTATACGCAGTATTTT,CASSKVWGTGEYYTQYF
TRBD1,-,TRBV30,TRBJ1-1,TGTGCCTGGACCACGGACAGGGGGTACACTGAAGCTTTCTTT,CAWTTDRGYTEAFF
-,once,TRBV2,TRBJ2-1,TGTGCCAGCACCGGGGGTAGGCTCAATGAGCAGTTCTTC,CASTGGRLNEQFF
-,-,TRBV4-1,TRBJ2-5,TGCGCCAGCAGCCTACCGGGACAAGGGACCCAGTACTTC,CASSLPGQGTQYF
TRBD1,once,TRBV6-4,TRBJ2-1,TGTGCCAGCAGTGTCGAGGGGGCTTACAATGAGCAGTTCTTC,CASSVEGAYNEQFF
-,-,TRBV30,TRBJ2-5,TGTGCCTGGAGTCCACTCTCAGGATTCGACCAAGAGACCCAGTACTTC,CAWSPLSGFDQETQYF
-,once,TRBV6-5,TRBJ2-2,TGTGCCAGCAGTTACTCCAGGGTTCTCACCGGGGAGCTGTTTTTT,CASSYSRVLTGELFF
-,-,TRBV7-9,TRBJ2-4,TGTGCCAGCAGCCTCCCCCAGACTATTGGGAGTAGCGACATTCAGTACTTC,CASSLPQTIGSSDIQYF
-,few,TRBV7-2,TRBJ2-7,TGTGCCAGCAGCTCACTAGCAGGAGCAATGCGCGAGCAGTACTTC,CASSSLAGAMREQYF
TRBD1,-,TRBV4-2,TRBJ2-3,TGTGCCAGCAGCCAATTTACTACAGGGGCAACGACAGATACGCAGTATTTT,CASSQFTTGATTDTQYF
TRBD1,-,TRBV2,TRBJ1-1,TGTGCCAGCATTAAAGACAGGGTCTGGACTGAAGCTTTCTTT,CASIKDRVWTEAFF
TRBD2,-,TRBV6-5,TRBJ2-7,TGTGCCAGCAGTTCAGGACCTAGCGGGAGCTTC,CASSSGPSGSF
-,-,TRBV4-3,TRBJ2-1,TGCGCCAGCAGCCAAGGGGCTACCTACAATGAGCAGTTCTTC,CASSQGATYNEQFF
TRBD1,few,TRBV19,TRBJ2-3,TGTGCCAGTAGTCCCGGGACAGGGCGGGGGGATACGCAGTATTTT,CASSPGTGRGDTQYF
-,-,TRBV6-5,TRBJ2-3,TGTGCCAGCTCCAGTACAGGGATTAGCACAGATACGCAGTATTTT,CASSSTGISTDTQYF
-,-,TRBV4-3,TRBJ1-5,TGCGCCAGCAGCCAAGAACCGGGGGGCTTTAATCAGCCCCAGCATTTT,CASSQEPGGFNQPQHF
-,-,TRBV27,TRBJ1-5,TGTGCCAGCAGGATAGACAAGACAAGCAATCAGCCCCAGCATTTT,CASRIDKTSNQPQHF
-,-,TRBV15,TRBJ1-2,TGTGCCACCAGCAGAGATCTTGGGACAACCTACTACTATGGCTACACCTTC,CATSRDLGTTYYYGYTF
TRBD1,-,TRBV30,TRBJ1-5,TGTGCCTGGACCCCGGGACAGGGGTCGCCCCAGCATTTT,CAWTPGQGSPQHF
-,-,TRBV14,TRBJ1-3,TGTGCCAGCAGCCAAGTGAGGACAGCTGGAAACACCATATATTTT,CASSQVRTAGNTIYF
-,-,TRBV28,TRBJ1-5,TGTGCCAGCAGTTTAAGCGGGAGAGGTAGCAATCAGCCCCAGCATTTT,CASSLSGRGSNQPQHF
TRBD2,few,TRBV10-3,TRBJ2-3,TGTGCCATCAGTGGAACGGGGGGGGGCACAGATACGCAGTATTTT,CAISGTGGGTDTQYF
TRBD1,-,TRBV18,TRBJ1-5,TGTGCCAGCTCACCCGACCGGGACAGGGAAATCTCGTACGATCAGCCCCAGAATTTT,CASSPDRDREISYDQPQNF
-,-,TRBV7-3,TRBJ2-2,TGTGCCAGCAGCTCGAGAGCAGCGGCCACCGGGGAGCTGTTTTTT,CASSSRAAATGELFF
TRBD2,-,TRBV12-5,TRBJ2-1,TGTGCTAGTGGGGGACTAGCGGGAGCCCGCAATGAGCAGTTCTTC,CASGGLAGARNEQFF
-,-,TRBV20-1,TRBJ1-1,TGCAGTGCTGGGACATATGAAGCTTTCTTT,CSAGTYEAFF
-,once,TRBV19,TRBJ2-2,TGTGCCAGTAGTATAGTACATGATAACACCGGGGAGCTGTTTTTT,CASSIVHDNTGELFF
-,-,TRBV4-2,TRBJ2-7,TGTGCCAGCAGCCAAGGGGTAAGTGGTAGCGGCTACTACGAGCAGTACTTC,CASSQGVSGSGYYEQYF
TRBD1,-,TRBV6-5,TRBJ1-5,TGTGCCAGCAGTTCAGGGGGCGGGAATCAGCCCCAGCATTTT,CASSSGGGNQPQHF
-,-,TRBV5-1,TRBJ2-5,TGCGCCAGCAGCGGAGGGAGGATTCCCCAAGAGACCCAGTACTTC,CASSGGRIPQETQYF
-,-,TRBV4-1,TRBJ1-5,TGCGCCAGCAGCCATTCCCACGGGTTTAGCAATCAGCCCCAGCATTTT,CASSHSHGFSNQPQHF
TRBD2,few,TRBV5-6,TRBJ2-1,TGTGCCAGCAGCTTGGAGACTAGCGGAGGCAATGAGCAGTTCTTC,CASSLETSGGNEQFF
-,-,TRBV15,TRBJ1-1,TGTGCCACCAGCAGAGCAGGGTCGATGAACACTGAAGCTTTCTTT,CATSRAGSMNTEAFF
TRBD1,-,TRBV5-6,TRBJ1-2,TGTGCCAGCATATCCGGGGACAGAACAGCTAACTATGGCTACACCTTC,CASISGDRTANYGYTF
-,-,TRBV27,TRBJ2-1,TGTGCCAGCACATCAGTTCAGGCCTACAATGAGCAGTTCTTC,CASTSVQAYNEQFF
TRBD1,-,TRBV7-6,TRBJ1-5,TGTGCCAGCAGCTCCGGACAGGTCAATCAGCCCCAGCATTTT,CASSSGQVNQPQHF
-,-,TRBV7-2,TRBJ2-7,TGTGCCAGCAGCCTCCGACAGTCTGGCGAGCAGTACTTC,CASSLRQSGEQYF
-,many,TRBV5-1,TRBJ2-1,TGCGCCAGCAGCTTTCAGGGAAGGGGCGATGAGCAGTTCTTC,CASSFQGRGDEQFF
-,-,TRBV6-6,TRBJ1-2,TGTGCCAGCAGCTTACGACAGGATAACTATGGCTACACCTTC,CASSLRQDNYGYTF
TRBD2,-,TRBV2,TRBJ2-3,TGTGCCAGCAGTGAACCGAGCGGGAGGGCTGGGACAGATACGCAGTATTTT,CASSEPSGRAGTDTQYF
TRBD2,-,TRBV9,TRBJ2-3,TGTGCCAGCAGCCAAGGACTAGCGGACAGCACAGATACGCAGTATTTT,CASSQGLADSTDTQYF
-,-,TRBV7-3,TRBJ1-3,TGTGCCAGCAGCTCCTCGCCTAGAGGGTCGTCTACAGCACAAGCTGGAAACACCATATATTTT,CASSSSPRGSSTAQAGNTIYF
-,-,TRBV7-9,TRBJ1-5,TGTGCCAGCAGCTCCTGGAAGGGGCGCCACGATCAGCCCCAGCATTTT,CASSSWKGRHDQPQHF